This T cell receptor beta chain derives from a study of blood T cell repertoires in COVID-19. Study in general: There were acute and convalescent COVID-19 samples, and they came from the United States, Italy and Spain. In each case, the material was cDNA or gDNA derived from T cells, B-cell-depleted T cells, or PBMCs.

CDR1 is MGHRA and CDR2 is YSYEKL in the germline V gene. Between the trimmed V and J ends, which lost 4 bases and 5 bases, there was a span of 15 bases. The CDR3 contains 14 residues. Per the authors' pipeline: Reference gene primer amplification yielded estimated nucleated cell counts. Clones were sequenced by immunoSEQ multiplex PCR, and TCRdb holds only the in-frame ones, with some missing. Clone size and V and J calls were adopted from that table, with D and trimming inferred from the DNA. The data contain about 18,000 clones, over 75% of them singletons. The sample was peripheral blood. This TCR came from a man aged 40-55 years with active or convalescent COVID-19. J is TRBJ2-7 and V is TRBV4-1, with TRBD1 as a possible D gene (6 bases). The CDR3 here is CASSRFPRDNEQYF. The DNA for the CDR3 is TGCGCCAGCAGCCGATTTCCCCGGGACAACGAGCAGTACTTC.